This T cell receptor beta chain derives from a study of PD-L1 blockade in urothelial cancer. Study-wide background: Patients took up atezolizumab in the mid-2010s at 1,200 mg intravenously every 3 weeks. Patients had undergone 0 to 3 prior chemotherapy regimens.

V lost 4 bases to trimming and J lost 6 bases; unmatched junction nucleotides: 6. The length of the CDR3 is 14 residues. Germline lookup yields CDR1 MDHEN and CDR2 SYDVKM. Each patient contributed between 1 and 8 total time points of blood mononuclear cells, pretreatment and during treatment. Assay used: immunoSEQ multiplex PCR; TCRdb lists only in-frame clones, some missing. The sample contains about 100,000 clones, over 80% of which appear only once. This rearrangement joins TRBV28 to TRBJ1-2; 9 bases map to TRBD1. The receptor was isolated from a woman of 80 years or more with urothelial cancer. The starting material was PBMCs, obtained around atezolizumab (anti-PD-L1) treatment. The CDR3 sequence is CASSSPTGGDGYTF. In nucleotides, the CDR3 is TGTGCCAGCAGTTCCCCGACAGGGGGTGATGGCTACACCTTC.